The 24 T cell receptor beta chains in this list originate from one sample, sequenced in a study of OX40 agonist ivuxolimab in advanced cancers. The repertoire was sequenced with immunoSEQ multiplex PCR; TCRdb's copy has only in-frame clones and lacks some. The sample holds approximately 100,000 clones; around 85% are singletons and the top ten take 3.5% to 4.5%. The sequences come from CD4+ or CD8+ T cells sorted from blood, collected in a trial of the OX40 agonist ivuxolimab. Every receptor here comes from an adult with an advanced solid tumor such as melanoma, head and neck, liver or kidney cancer.

The chain is built from TRBV13 and TRBJ2-2; 10 bases are a match to TRBD2. The CDR3 runs to 18 residues. Germline V gene data show CDR1 as PRHDT and CDR2 as FYEKMQ (reference sequence). V was clipped by 5 bases and J by 0 bases; unmatched bases: 9. CDR3 in DNA: TGTGCCAGCAGCCCCTCAGGACTAGCGGCCACGAACACCGGGGAGCTGTTTTTT. It specifies CASSPSGLAATNTGELFF.

The CDR3 reads CASNGDGFSPLHF. In DNA, the CDR3 is TGTGCCAGCAATGGGGACGGATTTTCACCCCTCCACTTT. The rearrangement joins TRBV6-1 to TRBJ1-6; perhaps TRBD1 as D (5 bases). V lost 7 bases and J 9 bases, leaving 13 bases between the germline ends. Looked up from germline, CDR1 is MNHNS and CDR2 is SASEGT. CDR3 size: 13 residues.

This chain joins TRBV13 and TRBJ1-1; D gene uncertain. CDR1 PRHDT and CDR2 FYEKMQ come from the germline V gene (reference sequence). The CDR3 has 12 amino acids. V was cut by 5 bases and J by 5 bases, with 9 bases left in between. The CDR3 loop reads CASSPPITEAFF. The CDR3 coding sequence is TGTGCCAGCAGCCCCCCTATAACTGAAGCTTTCTTT.

The V gene is TRBV11-3, the J gene TRBJ2-3; TRBD2 aligns across 9 bases. CDR1 is SGHNT and CDR2 is YENEEA in the germline V gene. V shed 0 bases and J 2 bases; nucleotides not matched to a gene: 0. This CDR3 comprises 15 residues. The CDR3 region is CASSLEGLATDTQYF. The DNA of the CDR3 is TGTGCCAGCAGCTTAGAGGGACTAGCCACAGATACGCAGTATTTT.

This chain links TRBV6-5 with TRBJ2-7; D perhaps matches TRBD1 (6 bases). The germline V and J ends were trimmed by 6 bases and 5 bases, with 14 bases remaining between them. The CDR3 loop spans 13 amino acids. Germline CDR1 and CDR2: MNHEY and SVGAGI. For the CDR3, the DNA is TGTGCCAGCAGCCGACAGGAAGGCGACGAGCAGTACTTC. Translating it yields CASSRQEGDEQYF.

The gene calls are TRBV7-9 and TRBJ1-1; 11 bases line up with TRBD1. Germline V lookup: CDR1 SEHNR, CDR2 FQNEAQ (reference sequence). Trimming cost V 2 bases and J 1 base; bases outside gene matches: 9. This CDR3 contains 18 residues. This chain's CDR3 is CASSLPGQGVRWNTEAFF. Here the CDR3 DNA reads TGTGCCAGCAGCTTACCGGGACAGGGGGTCCGTTGGAACACTGAAGCTTTCTTT.

The rearrangement uses TRBV7-6 and TRBJ2-1; TRBD1 might be the D (5 bases). The V and J ends lost 0 bases and 12 bases respectively, with 21 bases between them. The CDR3 totals 16 residues. CDR1 is SGHVS, CDR2 FNYEAQ, per germline. Here the CDR3 reads CASSLAGQGTGLAQFF. The CDR3 coding sequence is TGTGCCAGCAGCTTAGCGGGGCAGGGAACGGGCCTTGCGCAGTTCTTC.

V gene TRBV11-1 combines with J gene TRBJ2-1, with D perhaps TRBD1 (6 bases). The germline V and J ends were trimmed by 0 bases and 4 bases, with 10 bases remaining between them. The CDR3 covers 15 residues. CDR1 is SGHAT, CDR2 FQDESV, per germline (reference sequence). The CDR3 DNA sequence: TGTGCCAGCAGCTTAGCCGAGGGGGAGTACAATGAGCAGTTCTTC. Amino acid sequence: CASSLAEGEYNEQFF.

The CDR3 DNA reads as TGTGCCAGCAGTTACTCGGCTAGCGGGAGCTCCTACGAGCAGTACTTC. It translates to CASSYSASGSSYEQYF. V and J are TRBV6-5 and TRBJ2-7; 10 bases are a match to TRBD2. Germline V CDR1 and CDR2: MNHEY, SVGAGI. This CDR3 is built from 16 residues. V was clipped by 0 bases and J by 0 bases; unmatched bases: 2.

The chain is built from TRBV28 and TRBJ1-3; D might be TRBD1 (5 bases). The CDR3 is made up of 14 amino acids. Germline loops: CDR1 MDHEN, CDR2 SYDVKM. V was pared by 4 bases and J by 3 bases, with 10 bases between. The CDR3, as DNA: TGTGCCAGCAGTTCGCGACAGCGTGGAAACACCATATATTTT. Amino acids: CASSSRQRGNTIYF. The full variable domain, with the rest looked up from reference TRBV28 and TRBJ1-3, is DVKVTQSSRYLVKRTGEKVFLECVQDMDHENMFWYRQDPGLGLRLIYFSYDVKMKEKGDIPEGYSVSREKKERFSLILESASTNQTSMYLCASSSRQRGNTIYFGEGSWLTVV.

V gene TRBV28 combines with J gene TRBJ2-5; TRBD1 agrees at 7 bases. J lost 7 bases, V lost 5 bases, and 16 bases had no gene match. The CDR3 spans 16 residues. Germline V gene data show CDR1 as MDHEN and CDR2 as SYDVKM. The CDR3, as DNA: TGTGCCAGCAGTCCACCTCGGGACAGCGGATGGGGGACCCAGTACTTC. The encoded protein is CASSPPRDSGWGTQYF. Looking up the rest from reference TRBV28 and TRBJ2-5 gives the full variable domain: DVKVTQSSRYLVKRTGEKVFLECVQDMDHENMFWYRQDPGLGLRLIYFSYDVKMKEKGDIPEGYSVSREKKERFSLILESASTNQTSMYLCASSPPRDSGWGTQYFGPGTRLLVL.

This chain links TRBV27 with TRBJ2-7, with a tentative D call TRBD1 (6 bases). The length of the CDR3 is 12 residues. In germline, CDR1 is MNHEY, CDR2 SMNVEV (reference sequence). V lost 6 bases and J 7 bases, leaving 13 bases between the germline ends. CDR3 sequence (DNA): TGTGCCAGCAGGGGACAAGGATGGGAGCAGTACTTC. Translated, it gives CASRGQGWEQYF.

This clone was counted between two and nine times. J is TRBJ2-5 and V is TRBV7-3, with TRBD2 as a possible D gene (6 bases). The CDR3 runs to 15 residues. Germline CDR1 SGHTA, CDR2 FQGTGA. Trimming pared 1 base from V and 5 bases from J, leaving 14 bases between. Here the CDR3 DNA reads TGTGCCAGCAGCTTAAGGGGAGGCTCTGGGGAGACCCAGTACTTC. Encoded protein: CASSLRGGSGETQYF.

This clone was found once. This chain links TRBV6-6 with TRBJ2-7, with TRBD1 matching over 12 bases. Trimming at V came to 2 bases and at J to 5 bases, leaving 7 bases not matched to a gene. The CDR3 is 16 residues long. The V gene's germline CDR1 is MNHNY and CDR2 SVGAGI (reference sequence). The CDR3 is CASSYGTGGGGNEQYF. The CDR3 DNA is TGTGCCAGCAGTTACGGGACAGGGGGCGGAGGGAACGAGCAGTACTTC.

This clone was observed once. The chain has TRBV28 and TRBJ2-3; 10 positions match TRBD2. From germline, CDR1 is MDHEN and CDR2 SYDVKM. CDR3 length: 16 amino acids. The junction had 1 base not matched to a gene; V was cut back by 1 base and J by 0 bases. Here the CDR3 DNA reads TGTGCCAGCAGTTTATTACTAGCGGGGAGCACAGATACGCAGTATTTT. It is translated as CASSLLLAGSTDTQYF.

The chain uses TRBV25-1 and TRBJ1-1, with D unresolved. Germline CDR1 MGHDK, CDR2 SYGVNS. The CDR3 has 13 amino acids. V was trimmed by 8 bases and J by 0 bases, leaving 10 bases between them. CDR3 amino acids: CASRETVNTEAFF. CDR3 sequence (DNA): TGTGCCAGCCGCGAGACGGTGAACACTGAAGCTTTCTTT.

With respect to this clone: Within the sample, other DNA sequences also encode this same CDR3. V usage is TRBV2 and J usage is TRBJ2-7; 9 bases align to TRBD2. The CDR3 consists of 14 residues. The germline gives CDR1 SNHLY, CDR2 FYNNEI. Trimming removed 7 bases from V and 3 bases from J; junction bases left unmatched: 7. DNA of the CDR3: TGTGCCAGCAACCGACTAGCGGATAACTACGAGCAGTACTTC. Translating it yields CASNRLADNYEQYF.

The chain joins TRBV6-5 to TRBJ2-7, with TRBD2 matching over 13 bases. The CDR3 loop spans 15 amino acids. Trimming removed 6 bases from V and 1 base from J; junction bases left unmatched: 3. Germline V lookup: CDR1 MNHEY, CDR2 SVGAGI. The CDR3 nucleotides are TGTGCCAGCAGCCTACTAGCGGGAGGGTCCTACGAGCAGTACTTC. The encoded protein is CASSLLAGGSYEQYF.

The chain joins TRBV9 to TRBJ2-2, with D maybe TRBD2 (6 bases). Trimming removed 0 bases from V and 3 bases from J, with 9 bases in between. The CDR3 spans 15 residues. Germline lookup yields CDR1 SGDLS and CDR2 YYNGEE. CDR3 residues: CASSVGGGDTGELFF. The CDR3, as DNA: TGTGCCAGCAGCGTAGGTGGAGGGGACACCGGGGAGCTGTTTTTT.

The chain uses TRBV2 and TRBJ1-1; no definite D call. CDR1 is SNHLY, CDR2 FYNNEI, per germline. V dropped 6 bases and J dropped 0 bases, with 14 bases sitting between them. The CDR3 is made up of 15 amino acids. CDR3 in DNA: TGTGCCAGCAGGGTATACTTGTTGATGAACACTGAAGCTTTCTTT. It codes for CASRVYLLMNTEAFF.

This rearrangement joins TRBV19 to TRBJ2-7, with D uncertain. Per germline, CDR1 LNHDA and CDR2 SQIVND (reference sequence). The CDR3 consists of 14 residues. V was pared by 4 bases and J by 3 bases, with 13 bases between. CDR3 in amino acids: CASSTSDGYYEQYF. The CDR3 nucleotides are TGTGCCAGTAGTACCTCAGACGGTTACTACGAGCAGTACTTC. Drawing the rest from reference TRBV19 and TRBJ2-7, the complete variable domain is DGGITQSPKYLFRKEGQNVTLSCEQNLNHDAMYWYRQDPGQGLRLIYYSQIVNDFQKGDIAEGYSVSREKKESFPLTVTSAQKNPTAFYLCASSTSDGYYEQYFGPGTRLTVT.

This chain connects TRBV27 to TRBJ2-7; the D gene is possibly TRBD2 (6 bases). Germline V gene data show CDR1 as MNHEY and CDR2 as SMNVEV (reference sequence). The CDR3 totals 15 residues. The V and J ends lost 6 bases and 0 bases respectively, with 15 bases between them. CDR3 amino acids: CASRARGTPSYEQYF. CDR3 sequence (DNA): TGTGCCAGCAGGGCCCGGGGGACTCCCTCCTACGAGCAGTACTTC.

The DNA for the CDR3 is TGTGCCAGCAGTTGGGACAGTAGGACCGGGGAGCTGTTTTTT. Its translation is CASSWDSRTGELFF. The chain couples TRBV7-2 to TRBJ2-2; 7 bases are shared with TRBD1. This CDR3 has 14 residues. Germline V gene data show CDR1 as SGHTA and CDR2 as FQGNSA. V was clipped by 6 bases and J by 5 bases; unmatched bases: 6.

The chain combines TRBV2 with TRBJ2-7, with D perhaps matching TRBD2 (6 bases). The CDR3 is made up of 14 amino acids. The V end lost 6 bases, the J end lost 0 bases, and 12 bases lay between the germline ends. Germline loops: CDR1 SNHLY, CDR2 FYNNEI. In nucleotides, the CDR3 is TGTGCCAGCAGGGGGACTTTTACCTCCTACGAGCAGTACTTC. Residues: CASRGTFTSYEQYF.